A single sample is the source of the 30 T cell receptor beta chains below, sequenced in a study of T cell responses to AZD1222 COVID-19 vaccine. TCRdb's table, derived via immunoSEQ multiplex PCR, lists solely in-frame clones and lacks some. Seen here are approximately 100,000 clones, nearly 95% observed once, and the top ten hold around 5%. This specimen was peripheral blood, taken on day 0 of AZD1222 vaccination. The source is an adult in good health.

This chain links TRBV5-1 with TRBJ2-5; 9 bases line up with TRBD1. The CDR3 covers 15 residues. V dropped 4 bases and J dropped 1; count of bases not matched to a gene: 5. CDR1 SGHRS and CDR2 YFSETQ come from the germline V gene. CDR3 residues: CASSTGQGSQETQYF. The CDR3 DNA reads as TGCGCCAGCAGCACGGGACAGGGTTCCCAAGAGACCCAGTACTTC.

CDR3 amino acids: CASSQDLTGTEAFF. The CDR3 bases are TGTGCCAGCAGCCAAGATCTCACCGGGACAGAAGCTTTCTTT. The chain recombines TRBV4-2 with TRBJ1-1; D perhaps matches TRBD1 (6 bases). V was pared by 0 bases and J by 8 bases, with 13 bases between. The CDR3 is 14 amino acids. Germline V gives CDR1 LGHNA, CDR2 YNFKEQ.

CDR3 DNA sequence: TGTGCCAGCAGTAGAGACAGGGGTGGAGAGACCCAGTACTTC. Protein: CASSRDRGGETQYF. The rearrangement uses TRBV2 and TRBJ2-5, with 8 bases that match TRBD1. CDR3 size: 14 residues. V lost 5 bases and J lost 4; bases outside the gene matches: 6. In germline, CDR1 is SNHLY, CDR2 FYNNEI. Based on the CDR3 plus reference TRBV2 and TRBJ2-5, the full variable domain is EPEVTQTPSHQVTQMGQEVILRCVPISNHLYFYWYRQILGQKVEFLVSFYNNEISEKSEIFDDQFSVERPDGSNFTLKIRSTKLEDSAMYFCASSRDRGGETQYFGPGTRLLVL.

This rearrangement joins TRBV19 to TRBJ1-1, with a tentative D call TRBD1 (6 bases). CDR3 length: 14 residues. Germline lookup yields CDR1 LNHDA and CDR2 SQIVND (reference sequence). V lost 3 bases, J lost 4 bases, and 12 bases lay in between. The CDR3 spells CASSMDLRGTEAFF. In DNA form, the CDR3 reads TGTGCCAGTAGTATGGACCTCAGGGGCACTGAAGCTTTCTTT.

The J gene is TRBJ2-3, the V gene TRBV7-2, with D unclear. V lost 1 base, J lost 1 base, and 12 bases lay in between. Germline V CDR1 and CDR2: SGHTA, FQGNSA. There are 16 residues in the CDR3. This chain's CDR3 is CASSLVGVLGTDTQYF. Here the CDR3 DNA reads TGTGCCAGCAGCTTAGTCGGCGTGTTGGGCACAGATACGCAGTATTTT.

The CDR3 DNA is TGTGCCAGCAGTGACCCCACGACCCCTGACAGGGTGGAAGAAGGCACTGAAGCTTTCTTT. It is translated as CASSDPTTPDRVEEGTEAFF. The chain joins TRBV6-4 to TRBJ1-1; TRBD1 matches 7 bases. Germline V gives CDR1 MRHNA, CDR2 SNTAGT. V gave up 2 bases and J gave up 4 bases; unmatched junction bases: 22. This CDR3 has 20 amino acids.

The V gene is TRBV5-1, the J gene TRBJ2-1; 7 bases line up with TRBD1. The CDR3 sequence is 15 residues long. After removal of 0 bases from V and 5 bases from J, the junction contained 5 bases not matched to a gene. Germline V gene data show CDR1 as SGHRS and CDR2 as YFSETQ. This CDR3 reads CASSLEGQRDNEQFF. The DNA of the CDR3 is TGCGCCAGCAGCTTGGAGGGACAGAGGGACAATGAGCAGTTCTTC.

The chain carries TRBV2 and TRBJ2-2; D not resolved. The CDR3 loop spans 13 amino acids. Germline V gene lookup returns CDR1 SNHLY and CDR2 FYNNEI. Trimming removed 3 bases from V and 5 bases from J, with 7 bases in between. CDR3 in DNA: TGTGCCAGCAGTGATGCGTGGACCGGGGAGCTGTTTTTT. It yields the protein CASSDAWTGELFF.

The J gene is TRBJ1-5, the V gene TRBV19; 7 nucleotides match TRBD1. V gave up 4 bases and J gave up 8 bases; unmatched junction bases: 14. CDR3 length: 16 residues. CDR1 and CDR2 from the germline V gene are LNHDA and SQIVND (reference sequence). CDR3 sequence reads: CASSRSHRGPGEPQHF. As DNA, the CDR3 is TGTGCCAGTAGTAGATCTCACAGGGGCCCGGGGGAGCCCCAGCATTTT.

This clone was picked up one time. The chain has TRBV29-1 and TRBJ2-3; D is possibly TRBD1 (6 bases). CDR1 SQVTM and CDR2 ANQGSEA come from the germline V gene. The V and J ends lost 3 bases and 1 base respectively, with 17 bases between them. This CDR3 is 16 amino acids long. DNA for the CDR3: TGCAGCGTTGATGCTCTCGGCAGGGGCGGCACAGATACGCAGTATTTT. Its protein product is CSVDALGRGGTDTQYF.

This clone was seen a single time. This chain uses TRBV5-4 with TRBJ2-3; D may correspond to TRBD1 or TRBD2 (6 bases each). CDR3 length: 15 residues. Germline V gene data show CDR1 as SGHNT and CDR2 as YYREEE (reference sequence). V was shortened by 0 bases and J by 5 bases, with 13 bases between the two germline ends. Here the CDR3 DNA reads TGTGCCAGCAGCTTGGATGGGGGGCAAGGAGATACGCAGTATTTT. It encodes CASSLDGGQGDTQYF.

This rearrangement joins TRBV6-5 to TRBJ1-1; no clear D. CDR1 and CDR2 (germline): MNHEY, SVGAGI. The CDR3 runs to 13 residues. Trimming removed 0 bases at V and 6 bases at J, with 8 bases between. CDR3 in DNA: TGTGCCAGCAGTTACTCGAGTTTGGCTGAAGCTTTCTTT. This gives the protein CASSYSSLAEAFF.

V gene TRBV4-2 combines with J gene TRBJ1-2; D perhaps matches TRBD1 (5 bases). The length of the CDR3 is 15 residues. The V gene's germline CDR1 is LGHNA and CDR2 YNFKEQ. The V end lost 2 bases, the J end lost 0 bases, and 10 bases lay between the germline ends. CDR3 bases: TGTGCCAGCAGCCAAACGACAGCCGCTAACTATGGCTACACCTTC. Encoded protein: CASSQTTAANYGYTF.

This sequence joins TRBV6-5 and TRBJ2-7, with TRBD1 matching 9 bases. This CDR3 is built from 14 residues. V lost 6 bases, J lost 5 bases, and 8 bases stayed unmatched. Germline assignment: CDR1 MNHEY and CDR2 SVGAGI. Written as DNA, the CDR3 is TGTGCCAGCAGGGAGGGACAGGGATGGGACGAGCAGTACTTC. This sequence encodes CASREGQGWDEQYF.

The DNA for the CDR3 is TGTGCCAGCAGCCAAGATTGGGGGGAGCTGTTTTTT. Translating it yields CASSQDWGELFF. J is TRBJ2-2 and V is TRBV3-1 (or the pseudogene TRBV3-2); no clear D. In germline, CDR1 is LGHDT, CDR2 YNNKEL (reference sequence). V was trimmed by 0 bases and J by 8 bases, leaving 4 bases between them. The length of the CDR3 is 12 residues.

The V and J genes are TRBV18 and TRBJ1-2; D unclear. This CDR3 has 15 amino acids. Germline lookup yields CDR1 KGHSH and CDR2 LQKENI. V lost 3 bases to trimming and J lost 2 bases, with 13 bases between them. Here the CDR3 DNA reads TGTGCCAGCTCACCGAGTGCGGGAATAAACTATGGCTACACCTTC. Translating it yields CASSPSAGINYGYTF.

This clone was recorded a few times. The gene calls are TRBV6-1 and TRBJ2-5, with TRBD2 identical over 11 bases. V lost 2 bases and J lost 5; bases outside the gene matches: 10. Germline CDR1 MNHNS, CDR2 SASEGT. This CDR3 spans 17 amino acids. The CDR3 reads CASSEPIAGGRSETQYF. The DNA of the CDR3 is TGTGCCAGCAGTGAACCAATAGCGGGAGGGCGGAGTGAGACCCAGTACTTC.

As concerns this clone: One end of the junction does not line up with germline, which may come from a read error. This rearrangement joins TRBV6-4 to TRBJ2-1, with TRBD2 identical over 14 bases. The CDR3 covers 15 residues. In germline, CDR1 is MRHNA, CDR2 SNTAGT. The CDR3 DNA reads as TGTGCCAGCTCATCCTGGGGGACTAGCGGGAGCCTCCTGGTCTTC. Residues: CASSSWGTSGSLLVF.

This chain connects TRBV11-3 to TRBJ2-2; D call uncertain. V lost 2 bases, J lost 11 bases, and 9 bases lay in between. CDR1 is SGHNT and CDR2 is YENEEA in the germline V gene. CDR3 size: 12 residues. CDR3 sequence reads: CASSLRSLELFF. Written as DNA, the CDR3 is TGTGCCAGCAGCTTAAGGTCTCTAGAGCTGTTTTTT.

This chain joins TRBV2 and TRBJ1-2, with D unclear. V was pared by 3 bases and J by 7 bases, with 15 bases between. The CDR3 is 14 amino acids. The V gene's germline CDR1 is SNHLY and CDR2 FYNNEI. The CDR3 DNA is TGTGCCAGCAGTGAGGCAGGTCCGGGTACTGGCTACACCTTC. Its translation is CASSEAGPGTGYTF. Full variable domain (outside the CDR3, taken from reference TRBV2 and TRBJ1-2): EPEVTQTPSHQVTQMGQEVILRCVPISNHLYFYWYRQILGQKVEFLVSFYNNEISEKSEIFDDQFSVERPDGSNFTLKIRSTKLEDSAMYFCASSEAGPGTGYTFGSGTRLTVV.

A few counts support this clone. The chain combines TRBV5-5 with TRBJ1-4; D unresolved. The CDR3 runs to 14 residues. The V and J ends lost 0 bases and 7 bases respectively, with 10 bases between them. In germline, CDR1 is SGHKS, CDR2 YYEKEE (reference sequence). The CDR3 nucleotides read TGTGCCAGCAGCTTGGCTTCGACCTTTGAAAAACTGTTTTTT. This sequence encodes CASSLASTFEKLFF. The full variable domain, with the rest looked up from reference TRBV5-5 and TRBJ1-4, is DAGVTQSPTHLIKTRGQQVTLRCSPISGHKSVSWYQQVLGQGPQFIFQYYEKEERGRGNFPDRFSARQFPNYSSELNVNALLLGDSALYLCASSLASTFEKLFFGSGTQLSVL.

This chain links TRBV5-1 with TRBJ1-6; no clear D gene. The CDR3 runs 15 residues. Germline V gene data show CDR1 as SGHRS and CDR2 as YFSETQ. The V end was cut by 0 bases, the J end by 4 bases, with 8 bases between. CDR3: CASSLATDYNSPLHF. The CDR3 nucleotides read TGCGCCAGCAGCTTGGCGACGGATTATAATTCACCCCTCCACTTT.

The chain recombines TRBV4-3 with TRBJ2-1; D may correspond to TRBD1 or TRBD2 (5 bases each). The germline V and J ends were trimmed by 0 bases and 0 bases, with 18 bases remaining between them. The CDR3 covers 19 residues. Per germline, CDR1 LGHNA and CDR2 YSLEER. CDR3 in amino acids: CASSQEGPGIGTSYNEQFF. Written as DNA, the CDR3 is TGCGCCAGCAGCCAAGAAGGTCCAGGAATCGGGACCTCCTACAATGAGCAGTTCTTC.

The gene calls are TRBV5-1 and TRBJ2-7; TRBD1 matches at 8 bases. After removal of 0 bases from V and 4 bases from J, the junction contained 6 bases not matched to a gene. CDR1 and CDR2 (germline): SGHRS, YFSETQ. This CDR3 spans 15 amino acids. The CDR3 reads CASSLAGRGLYEQYF. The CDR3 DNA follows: TGCGCCAGCAGCTTGGCCGGCAGGGGGCTATACGAGCAGTACTTC.

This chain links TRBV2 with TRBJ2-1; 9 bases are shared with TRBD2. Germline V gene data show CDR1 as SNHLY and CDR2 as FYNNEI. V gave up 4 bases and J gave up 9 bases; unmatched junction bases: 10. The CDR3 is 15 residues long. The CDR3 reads CASSVTAGGSGEQFF. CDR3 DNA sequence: TGTGCCAGCAGTGTGACAGCGGGGGGCTCGGGTGAGCAGTTCTTC.

The CDR3 nucleotides are TGTGCCAGCAGCTCAACCTCCCCCTTTTTATCGGGAGAGCGGGAGACCCAGTACTTC. As protein: CASSSTSPFLSGERETQYF. The J gene is TRBJ2-5, the V gene TRBV7-8; perhaps TRBD2 as D (6 bases). Trimming removed 4 bases from V and 5 bases from J, with 29 bases in between. The germline gives CDR1 SGHVS, CDR2 FQNEAQ. This CDR3 is 19 amino acids long.

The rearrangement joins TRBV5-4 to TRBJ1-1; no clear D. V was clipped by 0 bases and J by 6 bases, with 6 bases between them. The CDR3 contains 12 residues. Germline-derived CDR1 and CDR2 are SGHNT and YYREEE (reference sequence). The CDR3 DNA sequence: TGTGCCAGCAGCTTGGAATATTCTGAAGCTTTCTTT. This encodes CASSLEYSEAFF.

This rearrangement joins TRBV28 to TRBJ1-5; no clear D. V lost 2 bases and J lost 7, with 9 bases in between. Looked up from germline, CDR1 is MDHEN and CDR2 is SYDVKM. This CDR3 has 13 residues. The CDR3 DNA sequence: TGTGCCAGCAGTTTAGGCCGGGCGCAGCCCCAGCATTTT. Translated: CASSLGRAQPQHF.

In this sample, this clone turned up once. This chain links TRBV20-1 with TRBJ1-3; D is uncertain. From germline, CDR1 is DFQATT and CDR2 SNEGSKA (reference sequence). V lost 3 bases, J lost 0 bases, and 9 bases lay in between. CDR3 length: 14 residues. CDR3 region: CSASTASSGNTIYF. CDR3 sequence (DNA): TGCAGTGCTAGTACCGCTAGCTCTGGAAACACCATATATTTT.

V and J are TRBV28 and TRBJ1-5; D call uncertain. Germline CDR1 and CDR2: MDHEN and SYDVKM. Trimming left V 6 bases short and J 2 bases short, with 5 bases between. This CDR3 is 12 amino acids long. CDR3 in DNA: TGTGCCAGCAGAGAAGGCAATCAGCCCCAGCATTTT. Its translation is CASREGNQPQHF.